A selection of T cell receptor beta chains follows, all from one sample in a study of blood T cell repertoires in COVID-19. Profiling relied on immunoSEQ multiplex PCR, and the TCRdb table lists in-frame clones only, not all of them. This sample yields fewer than 400,000 clones, of which roughly 89% are seen a single time; roughly 5% belongs to the top ten. The sequencing input was PBMCs or T cells enriched from blood (not recorded which). These receptors were obtained from a man in his fifties or sixties who had recovered from COVID-19. Both conserved end residues are part of each CDR3. The order of the fields is clone size, V gene, D gene, J gene, CDR3 DNA, CDR3 protein. A D gene is named only where the DNA matches it firmly. Rows give clone size only sometimes, using once, few, many, or a class for an expanded clone.

abundance: NA
v_gene: TRBV28
d_gene: NA
j_gene: TRBJ2-1
CDR3nt: TGTGCCAGCAGTTTATCCGGGAACTACAATGAGCAGTTCTTC
CDR3aa: CASSLSGNYNEQFF

abundance: once
v_gene: TRBV7-9
d_gene: TRBD1
j_gene: TRBJ1-3
CDR3nt: TGTGCCAGCACCTTCAGCATCGGGACAGATCCTGGAAACACCATATATTTT
CDR3aa: CASTFSIGTDPGNTIYF

abundance: NA
v_gene: TRBV15
d_gene: TRBD1
j_gene: TRBJ2-5
CDR3nt: TGTGCCACCACACCGACAGGGGCGATTCTACAAGAGACCCAGTACTTC
CDR3aa: CATTPTGAILQETQYF

abundance: NA
v_gene: TRBV3-1/TRBV3-2
d_gene: NA
j_gene: TRBJ2-7
CDR3nt: TGTGCCAGCAGCACTCGTGACCGAGGAGCGTACTTC
CDR3aa: CASSTRDRGAYF

abundance: NA
v_gene: TRBV6-1
d_gene: NA
j_gene: TRBJ1-5
CDR3nt: TGTGCCAGCAGTGAACCGGGCAGGGGTAATCAGCCCCAGCATTTT
CDR3aa: CASSEPGRGNQPQHF

abundance: NA
v_gene: TRBV3-1/TRBV3-2
d_gene: NA
j_gene: TRBJ2-3
CDR3nt: TGTGCCAGCAGCCAGGGGCAGGGTAAATACTCTAGCACAGATACGCAGTATTTT
CDR3aa: CASSQGQGKYSSTDTQYF

abundance: once
v_gene: TRBV5-4
d_gene: TRBD2
j_gene: TRBJ2-7
CDR3nt: TGTGCATTCGGGACTAGCGGGATCGAGCAGTACTTC
CDR3aa: CAFGTSGIEQYF

abundance: NA
v_gene: TRBV2
d_gene: TRBD1
j_gene: TRBJ1-5
CDR3nt: TGTGCCAGCACCCGGGACAGGTTCCCCAGCAATCAGCCCCAGCATTTT
CDR3aa: CASTRDRFPSNQPQHF

abundance: NA
v_gene: TRBV29-1
d_gene: NA
j_gene: TRBJ2-5
CDR3nt: TGCAGCGTTGAAGACAGTAGGAGGACAGAAGAGACCCAGTACTTC
CDR3aa: CSVEDSRRTEETQYF

abundance: NA
v_gene: TRBV9
d_gene: NA
j_gene: TRBJ2-1
CDR3nt: TGTGCCAGCGGGAAGGGCCAGGGTCACAATGAGCAGTTCTTC
CDR3aa: CASGKGQGHNEQFF

abundance: NA
v_gene: TRBV11-2
d_gene: NA
j_gene: TRBJ2-1
CDR3nt: TGTGCCAGCAGCCTCTTGATGCGGAACCGCGGGTACAATGAGCAGTTCTTC
CDR3aa: CASSLLMRNRGYNEQFF

abundance: NA
v_gene: TRBV27
d_gene: TRBD2
j_gene: TRBJ2-3
CDR3nt: TGTGCCAGCAGTGTTCAACTAGCGGGAGGGCCGGGGACAGATACGCAGTATTTT
CDR3aa: CASSVQLAGGPGTDTQYF

abundance: NA
v_gene: TRBV18
d_gene: TRBD1
j_gene: TRBJ1-5
CDR3nt: TGTGCCAGCTCACTAACAGGGGCCAATCAGCCCCAGCATTTT
CDR3aa: CASSLTGANQPQHF

abundance: once
v_gene: TRBV19
d_gene: TRBD1
j_gene: TRBJ2-3
CDR3nt: TGTGCCAGTAGTATGGACAGGGGGTTGGATACGCAGTATTTT
CDR3aa: CASSMDRGLDTQYF

abundance: NA
v_gene: TRBV5-6
d_gene: TRBD1
j_gene: TRBJ2-3
CDR3nt: TGTGCCAGCTGGGGGACAGCAAGCACAGATACGCAGTATTTT
CDR3aa: CASWGTASTDTQYF

abundance: NA
v_gene: TRBV10-1
d_gene: TRBD1
j_gene: TRBJ2-1
CDR3nt: TGCGCCAGCAGTGAGTCGAAAGGGACAGACCCCAATGAGCAGTTCTTC
CDR3aa: CASSESKGTDPNEQFF

abundance: NA
v_gene: TRBV18
d_gene: NA
j_gene: TRBJ2-5
CDR3nt: TGTGCCAGCTCACCACCGTACCTAGAAGAGACCCAGTACTTC
CDR3aa: CASSPPYLEETQYF

abundance: NA
v_gene: TRBV5-1
d_gene: TRBD1
j_gene: TRBJ1-1
CDR3nt: TGCGCCAGCAGCTCCCTGACAGGGGGGAACACTGAAGCTTTCTTT
CDR3aa: CASSSLTGGNTEAFF

abundance: NA
v_gene: TRBV28
d_gene: NA
j_gene: TRBJ1-5
CDR3nt: TGTGCCAGCAGTTCCTTGCCGGGTAGCAATCAGCCCCAGCATTTT
CDR3aa: CASSSLPGSNQPQHF

abundance: NA
v_gene: TRBV6-5
d_gene: NA
j_gene: TRBJ2-7
CDR3nt: TGTGCCAGCAGTTACACGGGGGGCAGAAAAGAGCAGTACTTC
CDR3aa: CASSYTGGRKEQYF

abundance: once
v_gene: TRBV5-1
d_gene: TRBD2
j_gene: TRBJ2-1
CDR3nt: TGCGCCAGCAGCTTGGCGGGGGGGACCTACAATGAGCAGTTCTTC
CDR3aa: CASSLAGGTYNEQFF

abundance: NA
v_gene: TRBV6-1
d_gene: TRBD1
j_gene: TRBJ1-2
CDR3nt: TGTGCCAGCAGTGAAGGGGCAGGGGGCCCCATAAACTATGGCTACACCTTC
CDR3aa: CASSEGAGGPINYGYTF

abundance: NA
v_gene: TRBV7-2
d_gene: TRBD1
j_gene: TRBJ1-1
CDR3nt: TGTGCCAGCAGCTTGAACAGGGGCTCTAACACTGAAGCTTTCTTT
CDR3aa: CASSLNRGSNTEAFF

abundance: NA
v_gene: TRBV7-3
d_gene: TRBD2
j_gene: TRBJ2-6
CDR3nt: TGTGCCAGCAGCCCCCGGTTAGGTAGCGGGAGACCCTCTGGGGCCAACGTCCTGACTTTC
CDR3aa: CASSPRLGSGRPSGANVLTF

abundance: NA
v_gene: TRBV28
d_gene: NA
j_gene: TRBJ2-7
CDR3nt: TGTGCCAGCAGTCCTTCGGGGGTGGTATCGAACGAGCAGTACTTC
CDR3aa: CASSPSGVVSNEQYF

abundance: NA
v_gene: TRBV7-9
d_gene: TRBD1
j_gene: TRBJ1-4
CDR3nt: TGTGCCAGCAGCTCCGGGACAGGGTCTGAAAAACTGTTTTTT
CDR3aa: CASSSGTGSEKLFF

abundance: NA
v_gene: TRBV2
d_gene: NA
j_gene: TRBJ2-7
CDR3nt: TGTGCCAGCTCTATCGAGCAGAGGGACGAGCAGTACTTC
CDR3aa: CASSIEQRDEQYF

abundance: NA
v_gene: TRBV7-2
d_gene: NA
j_gene: TRBJ1-1
CDR3nt: TGTGCCAGCAGCCAGCGACTGGGCACTGAAGCTTTCTTT
CDR3aa: CASSQRLGTEAFF

abundance: NA
v_gene: TRBV28
d_gene: NA
j_gene: TRBJ1-4
CDR3nt: TGTGCCAGCAGCGAACAGGGAGAGCCTGCAACTAATGAAAAACTGTTTTTT
CDR3aa: CASSEQGEPATNEKLFF

abundance: NA
v_gene: TRBV29-1
d_gene: TRBD1
j_gene: TRBJ2-7
CDR3nt: TGCAGCGTGTCAGAGGGGGCCTCTTCCTCCTACGAGCAGTACTTC
CDR3aa: CSVSEGASSSYEQYF

abundance: NA
v_gene: TRBV18
d_gene: NA
j_gene: TRBJ2-5
CDR3nt: TGTGCCAGCTCACCTAATCGGGAGACCCAGTACTTC
CDR3aa: CASSPNRETQYF

abundance: NA
v_gene: TRBV14
d_gene: NA
j_gene: TRBJ1-1
CDR3nt: TGTGCCAGCAGCCCCCTGCCGGGGGACGAAGCTTTCTTT
CDR3aa: CASSPLPGDEAFF

abundance: NA
v_gene: TRBV27
d_gene: TRBD2
j_gene: TRBJ2-2
CDR3nt: TGTGCCAGCAGGATCGAGGGGACTATTAGTACCGGGGAGCTGTTTTTT
CDR3aa: CASRIEGTISTGELFF

abundance: few
v_gene: TRBV5-4
d_gene: NA
j_gene: TRBJ2-7
CDR3nt: TGTGCCAGCAGCTCCAGAGGAGGGGATTTCTCCTACGAGCAGTACTTC
CDR3aa: CASSSRGGDFSYEQYF

abundance: NA
v_gene: TRBV28
d_gene: NA
j_gene: TRBJ1-6
CDR3nt: TGTGCCAGCAGTACCCAGGGAACCTATAATTCACCCCTCCACTTT
CDR3aa: CASSTQGTYNSPLHF

abundance: NA
v_gene: TRBV28
d_gene: NA
j_gene: TRBJ1-3
CDR3nt: TGTGCCAGCCTCCAACAGGGCCCTGGAAACACCATATATTTT
CDR3aa: CASLQQGPGNTIYF

abundance: few
v_gene: TRBV19
d_gene: TRBD2
j_gene: TRBJ2-1
CDR3nt: TGTGCCAGTAGTATAGACGGGACTAGCGGGCCCTACAATGAGCAGTTCTTC
CDR3aa: CASSIDGTSGPYNEQFF

abundance: NA
v_gene: TRBV4-1
d_gene: TRBD2
j_gene: TRBJ2-1
CDR3nt: TGCGCCAGCAGCCAAGACTGGGTAGCGGGAGGGCTAAGCTCCTACAATGAGCAGTTCTTC
CDR3aa: CASSQDWVAGGLSSYNEQFF

abundance: NA
v_gene: TRBV29-1
d_gene: NA
j_gene: TRBJ1-1
CDR3nt: TGCAGCGGCACCAGGACAGTCATGAACACTGAAGCTTTCTTT
CDR3aa: CSGTRTVMNTEAFF

abundance: NA
v_gene: TRBV9
d_gene: TRBD1
j_gene: TRBJ1-3
CDR3nt: TGTGCCAGCAGCGTAGGGGCAGGGGGAGCAGGATCTGGAAACACCATATATTTT
CDR3aa: CASSVGAGGAGSGNTIYF

abundance: NA
v_gene: TRBV7-2
d_gene: NA
j_gene: TRBJ1-5
CDR3nt: TGTGCCAGCAGCTTAGACAGGAACAATCAGCCCCAGCATTTT
CDR3aa: CASSLDRNNQPQHF

abundance: NA
v_gene: TRBV3-1/TRBV3-2
d_gene: NA
j_gene: TRBJ2-1
CDR3nt: TGTGCCAGCAGCCAACTCGGGTCCAATGAGCAGTTCTTC
CDR3aa: CASSQLGSNEQFF

abundance: NA
v_gene: TRBV4-1
d_gene: NA
j_gene: TRBJ1-1
CDR3nt: TGCGCCAGCAGCCAAGATAGAGGGCGGCCCACTGAAGCTTTCTTT
CDR3aa: CASSQDRGRPTEAFF

abundance: NA
v_gene: TRBV7-6
d_gene: NA
j_gene: TRBJ1-1
CDR3nt: TGTGCCAGCAGCCACCCCCTGAGGGGCGCGGGAACTGAAGCTTTCTTT
CDR3aa: CASSHPLRGAGTEAFF

abundance: NA
v_gene: TRBV29-1
d_gene: NA
j_gene: TRBJ2-1
CDR3nt: TGCAGCGTTGGAGTCCAACCTAGTGAGCAGTTCTTC
CDR3aa: CSVGVQPSEQFF

abundance: NA
v_gene: TRBV5-1
d_gene: TRBD2
j_gene: TRBJ2-2
CDR3nt: TGCGCCAGCAGAATCGGACTAGCGGGAGGGCCCGGGGAGCTGTTTTTT
CDR3aa: CASRIGLAGGPGELFF

abundance: NA
v_gene: TRBV3-1/TRBV3-2
d_gene: NA
j_gene: TRBJ1-4
CDR3nt: TGTGCCAGCAGCCCCCGGGGCAGGGGTGAAAAACTGTTTTTT
CDR3aa: CASSPRGRGEKLFF

abundance: NA
v_gene: TRBV7-9
d_gene: TRBD2
j_gene: TRBJ2-3
CDR3nt: TGTGCCAGCAGCTTAGCGGGACTAGCTGTAGATACGCAGTATTTT
CDR3aa: CASSLAGLAVDTQYF

abundance: NA
v_gene: TRBV13
d_gene: NA
j_gene: TRBJ2-3
CDR3nt: TGTGCCAACAGCTTAGGGGGGATGGCGGGAGCGGTCACAGATACGCAGTATTTT
CDR3aa: CANSLGGMAGAVTDTQYF

abundance: NA
v_gene: TRBV7-3
d_gene: TRBD1
j_gene: TRBJ2-7
CDR3nt: TGTGCCAGCAGCCGACAGGGAAGCTACGAGCAGTACTTC
CDR3aa: CASSRQGSYEQYF

abundance: NA
v_gene: TRBV11-2
d_gene: NA
j_gene: TRBJ1-1
CDR3nt: TGTGCCAGCAGCTTAGCGGCGGGGTACGGGAACACTGAAGCTTTCTTT
CDR3aa: CASSLAAGYGNTEAFF

abundance: NA
v_gene: TRBV7-2
d_gene: TRBD2
j_gene: TRBJ2-2
CDR3nt: TGTGCCAGCAGCTTTAGACTAGCGGGCACCGGGGAGCTGTTTTTT
CDR3aa: CASSFRLAGTGELFF

abundance: NA
v_gene: TRBV6-1
d_gene: NA
j_gene: TRBJ2-1
CDR3nt: TGTGCCAGCAGTGACACAAACAGGGAACCCTACAATGAGCAGTTCTTC
CDR3aa: CASSDTNREPYNEQFF